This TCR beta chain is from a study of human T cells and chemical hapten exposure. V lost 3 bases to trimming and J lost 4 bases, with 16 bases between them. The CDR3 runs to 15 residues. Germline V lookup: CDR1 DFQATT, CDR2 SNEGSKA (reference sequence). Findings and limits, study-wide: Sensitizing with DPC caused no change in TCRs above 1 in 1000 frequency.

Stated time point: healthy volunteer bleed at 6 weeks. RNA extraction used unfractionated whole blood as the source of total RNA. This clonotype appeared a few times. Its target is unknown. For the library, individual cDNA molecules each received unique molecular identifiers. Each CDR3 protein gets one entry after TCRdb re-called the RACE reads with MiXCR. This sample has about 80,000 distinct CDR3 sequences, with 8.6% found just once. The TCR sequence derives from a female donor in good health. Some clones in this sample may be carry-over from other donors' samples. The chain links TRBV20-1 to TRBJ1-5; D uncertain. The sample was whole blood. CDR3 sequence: CSASFASVGNQPQHF. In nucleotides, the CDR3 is TGCAGTGCTAGCTTCGCGTCGGTCGGTAATCAGCCCCAGCATTTT.